The TCR beta chain described here comes from a study of T-cell memory formation after mild COVID-19. This clonotype was counted a few times. What it binds is unknown. It was 5'RACE with constant-segment primers that produced the TCR alpha and TCR beta cDNA libraries, which carried sample barcodes and UMIs. One entry per CDR3 protein results from TCRdb running MiXCR on the 5' RACE reads. The sample yields around 300,000 distinct CDR3 sequences, about 13% seen once. Notes on the study in general: Still unconfirmed is whether the second-wave clones peaking on day 37 recognized SARS-CoV-2.

From germline, CDR1 is SGHVS and CDR2 FQNEAQ. The CDR3 covers 15 residues. V was trimmed by 1 base and J by 5 bases, leaving 14 bases between them. The chain recombines TRBV7-8 with TRBJ2-5; D might be TRBD2 (6 bases). The TCR sequence derives from a man aged 18 to 29 who had mild COVID-19 (a few samples of this study predate the infection). Cell type and time point are not known. The sample taken for sequencing was PBMCs or a T cell subset sorted from them (not recorded which). The CDR3 sequence is CASSLEGGTFETQYF. The CDR3 region has the DNA TGTGCCAGCAGCTTAGAAGGAGGGACCTTTGAGACCCAGTACTTC.